The clone carrying this T cell receptor beta chain has more than one count but fewer than ten. The data stem from a study of shared T cell receptors in the human thymus. CDR3 length: 10 residues. V shed 7 bases and J shed 8 bases, with 11 bases lying between them. Germline CDR1 and CDR2: DFQATT and SNEGSKA (reference sequence). The protocol was immunoSEQ multiplex PCR, while the TCRdb copy is restricted to in-frame clones and leaves out a portion. In the table there are hundreds of thousands of clones, about 90% of which are singletons. The same sample was also used in a study of human thymus T cells. That source notes: Infants served as donors; they were healthy and Finnish and were having corrective surgery for congenital heart defects. The thymus tissue came from resections taken during corrective heart surgery.

The chain is built from TRBV20-1 and TRBJ1-2, with D unresolved. Sequencing input: thymocytes. The TCR sequence derives from a boy younger than two with a congenital heart defect. The CDR3 loop is CSGGGEGYTF. In nucleotides, the CDR3 is TGCAGTGGAGGCGGCGAAGGCTACACCTTC.